The next 9 T cell receptor beta chains were all read from a single sample in a study of neoadjuvant anti-PD-1 for oral cavity cancer. Method: immunoSEQ multiplex PCR; TCRdb's copy keeps in-frame clones and lacks some. The profile shows roughly 46,000 clones, 77% of them singletons. Time point indicated: after neoadjuvant nivolumab, at surgical resection. The sequencing used PBMCs, collected after nivolumab (anti-PD-1) treatment. These receptors all stem from a person between 35 and 79 years old with oral cavity squamous cell carcinoma.

The rearrangement joins TRBV10-1 to TRBJ2-3; D not certain. Trimming removed 5 bases from V and 0 bases from J, with 3 bases in between. The CDR3 length is 12 residues. The germline CDR1 and CDR2 sequences are WNHNN and SYGVQD (reference sequence). The CDR3 DNA reads as TGCGCCAGCAGTCAGAGCACAGATACGCAGTATTTT. Amino acid sequence: CASSQSTDTQYF.

The V and J genes are TRBV18 and TRBJ2-5, with 10 bases lining up with TRBD1. V trimming: 3 bases; J trimming: 4 bases; junction bases outside the gene matches: 5. Per the germline V gene, CDR1 is KGHSH and CDR2 is LQKENI. CDR3 size: 15 residues. The CDR3 DNA reads TGTGCCAGCTCACCTTCCCGGGACAGGGGAGAGACCCAGTACTTC. Translating it yields CASSPSRDRGETQYF.

The chain uses TRBV7-9 and TRBJ1-2; TRBD1 matches at 9 bases. CDR3 size: 13 residues. The V gene end was trimmed by 10 bases and the J gene end by 2 bases; junction bases not matched to a gene: 5. Germline V CDR1 and CDR2: SEHNR, FQNEAQ (reference sequence). The CDR3 DNA is TGTGCCACCGAAACAGGGGGCAACTATGGCTACACCTTC. This codes for CATETGGNYGYTF.

The V and J genes are TRBV5-1 and TRBJ2-7, with 9 bases matching TRBD2. After removal of 4 bases from V and 0 bases from J, the junction contained 5 bases not matched to a gene. The CDR3 is 15 residues long. Germline V gene sequence: CDR1 SGHRS, CDR2 YFSETQ. The CDR3 nucleotides read TGCGCCAGCAGCCTCCTAGCGGGAAGCTCCTACGAGCAGTACTTC. It specifies CASSLLAGSSYEQYF.

The gene calls are TRBV5-1 and TRBJ2-1, with 10 bases identical to TRBD2. The CDR3 is 15 amino acids. Germline CDR1 is SGHRS and CDR2 is YFSETQ. The V gene end was trimmed by 4 bases and the J gene end by 7 bases; junction bases not matched to a gene: 8. The CDR3 loop is CASSTTSGVRNEQFF. As DNA, the CDR3 is TGCGCCAGCAGCACTACTAGCGGGGTAAGAAATGAGCAGTTCTTC. Looking up the rest from reference TRBV5-1 and TRBJ2-1 gives the full variable domain: KAGVTQTPRYLIKTRGQQVTLSCSPISGHRSVSWYQQTPGQGLQFLFEYFSETQRNKGNFPGRFSGRQFSNSRSEMNVSTLELGDSALYLCASSTTSGVRNEQFFGPGTRLTVL.

About this clone: Because the CDR3's place on the DNA is in doubt, the DNA is left out and the CDR3 is given as listed by TCRdb. V and J are TRBV1 and TRBJ2-1; the table's TRBD2 call for D was not verified on the DNA. TRBV1 is termed a pseudogene. 14 amino acids form the CDR3, both terminal residues included. The CDR3 sequence: CTSVASGSYNEQFF.

This clone has just a few counts. The V call is TRBV19, the J call TRBJ2-3; TRBD2 agrees at 8 bases. The CDR3 is 13 amino acids. Unmatched junction bases numbered 2, after V lost 3 bases and J lost 6 bases. Germline V gives CDR1 LNHDA, CDR2 SQIVND (reference sequence). CDR3 in DNA: TGTGCCAGTAGTATCGAGCGGGGGGATACGCAGTATTTT. Translated: CASSIERGDTQYF.

The chain has TRBV10-3 and TRBJ2-2; D tentatively reads TRBD1 or TRBD2 (5 bases each). V was shortened by 8 bases and J by 7 bases, with 11 bases between the two germline ends. CDR3 length: 12 residues. Germline V lookup: CDR1 ENHRY, CDR2 SYGVKD. The CDR3 region has the DNA TGTGCCATCCGACGGGACGGCGGGGAGCTGTTTTTT. Its protein is CAIRRDGGELFF.

The J gene is TRBJ2-6, the V gene TRBV5-1; 9 bases agree with TRBD1. CDR1 and CDR2 from the germline V gene are SGHRS and YFSETQ. The V segment lost 4 bases and the J segment 0 bases; nucleotides outside the gene matches: 8. This CDR3 spans 18 amino acids. CDR3 DNA: TGCGCCAGCAGCGGGGGGACAGGGCCTATCTCTGGGGCCAACGTCCTGACTTTC. Its protein is CASSGGTGPISGANVLTF.